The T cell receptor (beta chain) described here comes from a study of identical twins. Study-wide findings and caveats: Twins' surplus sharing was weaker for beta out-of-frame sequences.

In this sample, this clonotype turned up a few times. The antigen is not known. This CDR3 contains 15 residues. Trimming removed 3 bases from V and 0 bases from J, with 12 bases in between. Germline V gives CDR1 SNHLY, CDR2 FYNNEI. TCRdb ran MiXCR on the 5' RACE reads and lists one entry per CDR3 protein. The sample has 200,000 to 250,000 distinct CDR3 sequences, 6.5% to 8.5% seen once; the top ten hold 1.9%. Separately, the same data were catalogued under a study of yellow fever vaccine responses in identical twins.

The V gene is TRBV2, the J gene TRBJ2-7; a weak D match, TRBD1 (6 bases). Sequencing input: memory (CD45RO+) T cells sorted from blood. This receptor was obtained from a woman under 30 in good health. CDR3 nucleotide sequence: TGTGCCAGCAGTGAGCAGGGGACCATCTCCTACGAGCAGTACTTC. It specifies CASSEQGTISYEQYF.